Below, 26 T cell receptor beta chains from the same sample are listed, as sequenced in a study of T cell changes during pregnancy in multiple sclerosis. TCRdb's table, derived via immunoSEQ multiplex PCR, lists solely in-frame clones and lacks some. The sample gives more than 25,000 clones, about 91% of which show up once; about 6.8% is in the top ten. The material was CD8+ T cells from peripheral blood mononuclear cells, obtained after pregnancy. The source is a female donor with multiple sclerosis, enrolled in a pregnancy study.

The sample holds one count of this clone. V is TRBV7-9 and J is TRBJ1-3; 9 nucleotides agree with TRBD1. The CDR3 has 15 residues. Germline loops: CDR1 SEHNR, CDR2 FQNEAQ (reference sequence). Trimming at V came to 1 base and at J to 2 bases, leaving 0 bases not matched to a gene. The CDR3 here is CASSLGTGAGNTIYF. DNA for the CDR3: TGTGCCAGCAGCTTAGGGACAGGGGCTGGAAACACCATATATTTT.

This chain uses TRBV18 with TRBJ2-1; a weak D match, TRBD2 (6 bases). V was clipped by 6 bases and J by 6 bases, with 18 bases between them. Germline loops: CDR1 KGHSH, CDR2 LQKENI. CDR3 length: 15 residues. CDR3 bases: TGTGCCAGCTCCCAAGGGCGGGAATTGTCCAATGAGCAGTTCTTC. Protein sequence: CASSQGRELSNEQFF.

This clone has only one observation. This chain connects TRBV7-8 to TRBJ2-7; 9 bases are a match to TRBD2. This CDR3 spans 15 amino acids. From germline, CDR1 is SGHVS and CDR2 FQNEAQ. The trim removed 3 bases at V and 5 bases at J, leaving 8 bases unmatched. The CDR3 region is CASSFPTSGWDEQYF. CDR3 bases: TGTGCCAGCAGCTTTCCAACTAGCGGGTGGGACGAGCAGTACTTC.

The chain combines TRBV11-3 with TRBJ2-7; D might be TRBD1 (5 bases). Trimming cost V 4 bases and J 2 bases, with 18 bases left between them. The V gene's germline CDR1 is SGHNT and CDR2 YENEEA. The CDR3 totals 16 residues. CDR3 sequence: CASSSLQDSATYEQYF. DNA of the CDR3: TGTGCCAGCAGCTCCCTTCAAGACAGCGCTACCTACGAGCAGTACTTC.

CDR3 nucleotide sequence: TGTGCCAGCAGTGACAGACTAGTTCCCCTTGAGCAGTTCTTC. Translated, it gives CASSDRLVPLEQFF. The V call is TRBV2, the J call TRBJ2-1, with D possibly being TRBD2 (6 bases). The CDR3 loop spans 14 amino acids. The germline gives CDR1 SNHLY, CDR2 FYNNEI. V shed 3 bases and J shed 9 bases, with 15 bases lying between them.

The V call is TRBV13, the J call TRBJ2-5; maybe TRBD2 (5 bases). The germline V gene has CDR1 PRHDT and CDR2 FYEKMQ (reference sequence). This CDR3 region has 15 residues. V lost 5 bases and J lost 2, with 15 bases in between. CDR3: CASSKAVTPQETQYF. CDR3 DNA sequence: TGTGCCAGCAGCAAAGCGGTAACACCACAAGAGACCCAGTACTTC.

This clone occurred once. The V and J genes are TRBV4-3 and TRBJ2-7, with 7 bases that match TRBD2. The J segment lost 3 bases and the V segment lost 0 bases, leaving 14 bases of the junction unmatched. Germline V CDR1 and CDR2: LGHNA, YSLEER. This CDR3 is 18 amino acids long. This chain's CDR3 is CASSQESPKIAGFYEQYF. For the CDR3, the DNA is TGCGCCAGCAGCCAAGAGTCCCCAAAGATAGCGGGTTTCTACGAGCAGTACTTC.

The chain has TRBV29-1 and TRBJ2-1; 9 positions agree with TRBD2. The CDR3 consists of 16 residues. After removal of 6 bases from V and 7 bases from J, the junction contained 16 bases not matched to a gene. Germline V gives CDR1 SQVTM, CDR2 ANQGSEA. CDR3 in amino acids: CSVAPFSGSGGNEQFF. As DNA, the CDR3 is TGCAGCGTGGCCCCCTTTAGCGGGAGCGGTGGGAATGAGCAGTTCTTC.

The chain joins TRBV5-6 to TRBJ2-7; D is ambiguous. This CDR3 contains 14 residues. Trimming shortened V by 1 base and J by 2 bases, and 10 bases separated the two germline ends. The germline V gene has CDR1 SGHDT and CDR2 YYEEEE. The CDR3 here is CASSLLYFPYEQYF. In nucleotides, the CDR3 is TGTGCCAGCAGCTTGTTGTACTTCCCCTACGAGCAGTACTTC.

This chain uses TRBV15 with TRBJ2-7, with D tentatively TRBD2 (5 bases). Germline-derived CDR1 and CDR2 are LNHNV and YYDKDF (reference sequence). The V and J ends lost 1 base and 1 base respectively, with 14 bases between them. The CDR3 runs 16 residues. The CDR3 sequence: CATSRAPGLTSYEQYF. The CDR3 region has the DNA TGTGCCACCAGCAGAGCTCCAGGACTGACATCCTACGAGCAGTACTTC.

This sequence joins TRBV5-1 and TRBJ2-7; 7 bases match TRBD1. After removal of 4 bases from V and 0 bases from J, the junction contained 4 bases not matched to a gene. The CDR3 sequence is 14 residues long. Per germline, CDR1 SGHRS and CDR2 YFSETQ. The DNA for the CDR3 is TGCGCCAGCAGCCTATGGGACAGCTCCTACGAGCAGTACTTC. This sequence encodes CASSLWDSSYEQYF. The variable domain in full, completed from reference TRBV5-1 and TRBJ2-7, reads KAGVTQTPRYLIKTRGQQVTLSCSPISGHRSVSWYQQTPGQGLQFLFEYFSETQRNKGNFPGRFSGRQFSNSRSEMNVSTLELGDSALYLCASSLWDSSYEQYFGPGTRLTVT.

The J gene is TRBJ2-3, the V gene TRBV10-3; the match to TRBD2 covers 11 bases. Trimming took 0 bases from V and 4 from J; bases not matched to a gene: 6. The CDR3 contains 17 residues. The germline V gene has CDR1 ENHRY and CDR2 SYGVKD. As DNA, the CDR3 is TGTGCCATCAGTGAGTCCTTACTAGCGGGAGTCCCAGATACGCAGTATTTT. It yields the protein CAISESLLAGVPDTQYF.

The genes are TRBV11-1 and TRBJ2-7; a weak D match, TRBD2 (5 bases). The V gene lost 5 bases and the J gene lost 4 bases, with 12 bases spanning the gap. CDR3 length: 13 amino acids. Germline V gene data show CDR1 as SGHAT and CDR2 as FQDESV (reference sequence). The CDR3: CASSPPGFYEQYF. In DNA, the CDR3 is TGTGCCAGCAGCCCCCCGGGGTTTTACGAGCAGTACTTC.

The rearrangement uses TRBV4-3 and TRBJ2-7; a weak D match, TRBD2 (6 bases). The CDR3 length is 16 residues. Germline CDR1 is LGHNA and CDR2 is YSLEER. V lost 0 bases to trimming and J lost 0 bases, with 12 bases between them. The CDR3 reads CASSQDVSGHSYEQYF. CDR3 DNA sequence: TGCGCCAGCAGCCAAGATGTAAGCGGGCACTCCTACGAGCAGTACTTC.

This chain joins TRBV15 and TRBJ1-1; the D gene is possibly TRBD1 (5 bases). The V and J ends lost 0 bases and 0 bases respectively, with 11 bases between them. CDR1 and CDR2 (germline): LNHNV, YYDKDF (reference sequence). This CDR3 spans 16 amino acids. This CDR3 is CATSRDPRGLNTEAFF. CDR3 nucleotide sequence: TGTGCCACCAGCAGAGACCCAAGGGGTCTGAACACTGAAGCTTTCTTT.

The chain has TRBV5-8 and TRBJ1-5; no reliable D call. The CDR3 totals 13 residues. Germline values: CDR1 SGHTS, CDR2 YDEGEE. The V end was cut by 1 base, the J end by 4 bases, with 6 bases between. The CDR3 nucleotides read TGTGCCAGCAGCTTGAGAGGGAATCAGCCCCAGCATTTT. As protein: CASSLRGNQPQHF.

The chain employs TRBV10-1 and TRBJ2-1; 12 positions match TRBD2. With 2 bases clipped from V and 2 bases from J, the junction kept 10 bases outside the gene matches. Germline V CDR1 and CDR2: WNHNN, SYGVQD (reference sequence). The CDR3 covers 19 residues. The CDR3 sequence: CASSETSGGTLRAYNEQFF. The CDR3 DNA reads TGCGCCAGCAGTGAGACTAGCGGGGGGACCCTCAGGGCCTACAATGAGCAGTTCTTC.

The chain joins TRBV29-1 to TRBJ2-7; 7 bases are shared with TRBD1. The junction had 5 bases not matched to a gene; V was cut back by 4 bases and J by 2 bases. CDR1 and CDR2 (germline): SQVTM, ANQGSEA. The CDR3 is 13 amino acids. CDR3 amino acids: CSVVQGFTYEQYF. In DNA, the CDR3 is TGCAGCGTTGTACAGGGGTTTACCTACGAGCAGTACTTC.

This clone was seen a few times. This CDR3 is CASSLTGASYEQYF. Here the CDR3 DNA reads TGTGCCAGCAGCTTGACGGGAGCTTCCTACGAGCAGTACTTC. This sequence joins TRBV5-4 and TRBJ2-7, with D tentatively TRBD2 (6 bases). This CDR3 is built from 14 residues. Trimming removed 1 base at V and 1 base at J, with 9 bases between. Germline loops: CDR1 SGHNT, CDR2 YYREEE (reference sequence).

This chain uses TRBV19 with TRBJ2-1, with 7 bases matching TRBD1. There are 16 residues in the CDR3. Trimming removed 1 base from V and 5 bases from J; junction bases left unmatched: 8. CDR1 is LNHDA, CDR2 SQIVND, per germline (reference sequence). In DNA, the CDR3 is TGTGCCAGTAGTATAGGCTGGGGACAGCTTAACAATGAGCAGTTCTTC. Encoded protein: CASSIGWGQLNNEQFF.

The V call is TRBV4-3, the J call TRBJ2-6, with 7 bases matching TRBD2. This CDR3 is 16 amino acids long. V lost 4 bases, J lost 0 bases, and 3 bases stayed unmatched. Looked up from germline, CDR1 is LGHNA and CDR2 is YSLEER. The CDR3 spells CASSPTSSSGANVLTF. For the CDR3, the DNA is TGCGCCAGCAGCCCGACTAGCAGCTCTGGGGCCAACGTCCTGACTTTC.

The V and J genes are TRBV4-1 and TRBJ2-7; 7 nucleotides align to TRBD2. The trim removed 0 bases at V and 8 bases at J, leaving 16 bases unmatched. Germline V gene lookup returns CDR1 MGHRA and CDR2 YSYEKL. The CDR3 totals 17 residues. In DNA, the CDR3 is TGCGCCAGCAGCCAAGAAGCGGGGCGGACTGTATACGAGAAGCAGTACTTC. This gives the protein CASSQEAGRTVYEKQYF.

This sequence joins TRBV27 and TRBJ2-7, with TRBD1 matching over 7 bases. The CDR3 runs to 14 residues. CDR1 is MNHEY, CDR2 SMNVEV, per germline (reference sequence). The ends lost 5 bases at V and 5 bases at J; junction bases unmatched: 9. In DNA, the CDR3 is TGTGCCAGCAGTCCAGGGACAGCGTTTCACGAGCAGTACTTC. Protein: CASSPGTAFHEQYF.

The chain joins TRBV15 to TRBJ1-2, with 8 bases lining up with TRBD1. The germline V gene has CDR1 LNHNV and CDR2 YYDKDF (reference sequence). The CDR3 sequence is 13 residues long. With V trimmed by 0 bases and J by 10 bases, 4 bases remained unmatched. This chain's CDR3 is CATSREDRVVYTF. The CDR3 nucleotides are TGTGCCACCAGCAGAGAGGACAGGGTTGTCTACACCTTC.

The rearrangement joins TRBV14 to TRBJ1-4; D is uncertain. V lost 3 bases to trimming and J lost 3 bases, with 14 bases between them. Germline V CDR1 and CDR2: SGHDN, FVKESK. The CDR3 has 16 residues. CDR3: CASSHSSEGSNEKLFF. The CDR3 nucleotides are TGTGCCAGCAGCCACTCCTCTGAGGGATCTAATGAAAAACTGTTTTTT.

This clone came up once. The chain has TRBV29-1 and TRBJ2-7; TRBD1 is a possible D gene (6 bases). Per germline, CDR1 SQVTM and CDR2 ANQGSEA. The CDR3 loop spans 15 amino acids. Between the trimmed V and J ends, which lost 5 bases and 1 base, there was a span of 18 bases. The CDR3 is CSVPDTRGPSYEQYF. In DNA, the CDR3 is TGCAGCGTTCCCGATACCAGGGGACCTTCCTACGAGCAGTACTTC.